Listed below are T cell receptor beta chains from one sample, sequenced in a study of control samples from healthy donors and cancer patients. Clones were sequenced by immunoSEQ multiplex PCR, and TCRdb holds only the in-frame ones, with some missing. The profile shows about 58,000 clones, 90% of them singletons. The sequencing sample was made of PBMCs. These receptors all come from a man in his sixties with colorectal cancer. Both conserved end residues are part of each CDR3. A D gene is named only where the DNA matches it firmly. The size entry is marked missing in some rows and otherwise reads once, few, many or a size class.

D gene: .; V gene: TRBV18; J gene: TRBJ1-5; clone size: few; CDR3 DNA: TGTGCCAGCTCACCACCGGGAGGGAATCAGCCCCAGCATTTT; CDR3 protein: CASSPPGGNQPQHF
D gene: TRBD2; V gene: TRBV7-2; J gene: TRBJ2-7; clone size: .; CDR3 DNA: TGTGCCAGCAGCTTAGACGGCGGGGGAGTATCCTACGAGCAGTACTTC; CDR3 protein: CASSLDGGGVSYEQYF
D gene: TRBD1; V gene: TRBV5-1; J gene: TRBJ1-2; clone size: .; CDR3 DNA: TGCGCCAGCAGCTTGGGACAGGGGGGAGGCTATGGCTACACCTTC; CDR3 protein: CASSLGQGGGYGYTF
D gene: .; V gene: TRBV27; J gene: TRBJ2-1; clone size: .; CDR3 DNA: TGTGCCAGCAGTCCTGACGGCCCCGGGTTCTCCTACAATGAGCAGTTCTTC; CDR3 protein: CASSPDGPGFSYNEQFF
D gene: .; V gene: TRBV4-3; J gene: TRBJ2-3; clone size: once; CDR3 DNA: TGCGCCAGCAGCTCGGGACTCCTAGTCACAGATACGCAGTATTTT; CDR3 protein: CASSSGLLVTDTQYF
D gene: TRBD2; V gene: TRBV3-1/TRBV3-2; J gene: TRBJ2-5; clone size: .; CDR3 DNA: TGTGCCACAAGGACTAGCGGGGCGGGGGAGACCCAGTACTTC; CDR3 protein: CATRTSGAGETQYF
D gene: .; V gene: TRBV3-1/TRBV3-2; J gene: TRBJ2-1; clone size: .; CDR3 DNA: TGTGCCAGCAAGGACTACAATGAGCAGTTCTTC; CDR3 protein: CASKDYNEQFF
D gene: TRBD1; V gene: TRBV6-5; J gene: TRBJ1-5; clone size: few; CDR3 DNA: TGTGCCAGCAGTCCGGGACAGACCAATCAGCCCCAGCATTTT; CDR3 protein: CASSPGQTNQPQHF
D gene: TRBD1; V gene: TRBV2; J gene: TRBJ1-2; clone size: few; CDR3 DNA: TGTGCCAGCACCCTCCAACAGGGGGCGGGCACCTTC; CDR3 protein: CASTLQQGAGTF
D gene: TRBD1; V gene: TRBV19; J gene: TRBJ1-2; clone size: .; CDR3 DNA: TGTGCCAGTAGAACCTCCGGGACAGGGTACGCCGGACGAGGCTACACCTTC; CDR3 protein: CASRTSGTGYAGRGYTF
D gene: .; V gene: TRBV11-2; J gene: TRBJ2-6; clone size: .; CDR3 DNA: TGTGCCAGCGAGCAGGGGTTTGGGGCCAACGTCCTGACTTTC; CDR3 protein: CASEQGFGANVLTF
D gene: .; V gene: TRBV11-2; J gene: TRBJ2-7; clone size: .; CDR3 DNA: TGTGCCAGCAGCTTAGAAGGATTTCAGCAGTACTTC; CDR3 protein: CASSLEGFQQYF
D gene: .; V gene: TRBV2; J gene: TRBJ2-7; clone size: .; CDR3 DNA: TGTGCCAGCAGTGGTGGGGCTCTCTCCTACGAGCAGTACTTC; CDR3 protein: CASSGGALSYEQYF
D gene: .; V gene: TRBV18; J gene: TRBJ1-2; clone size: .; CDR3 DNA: TGTGCCAGCTCGCGGGACCTCTATGGCTACACCTTC; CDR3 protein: CASSRDLYGYTF
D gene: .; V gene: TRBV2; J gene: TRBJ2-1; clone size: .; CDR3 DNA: TGTGCCAGCAGTGAAGAGCGGCCTGACAATGAGCAGTTCTTC; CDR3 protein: CASSEERPDNEQFF
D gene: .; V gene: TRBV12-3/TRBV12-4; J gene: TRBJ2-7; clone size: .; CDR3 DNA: TGTGCCAGCCTGGGGCCACGCTACGAGCAGTACTTC; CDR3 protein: CASLGPRYEQYF
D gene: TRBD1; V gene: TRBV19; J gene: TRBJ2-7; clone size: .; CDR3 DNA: TGTGCCACCTCTTCCGGGACAGGGATGTACGAGCAGTACTTC; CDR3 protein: CATSSGTGMYEQYF
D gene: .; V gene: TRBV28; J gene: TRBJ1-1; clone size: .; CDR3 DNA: TGTGCCAGCAGAACCATGTCCAAGGTGAACACTGAAGCTTTCTTT; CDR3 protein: CASRTMSKVNTEAFF
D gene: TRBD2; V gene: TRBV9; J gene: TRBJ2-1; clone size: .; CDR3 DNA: TGTGCCAGCAGCGTAGGCGGGGGGTCCTACAATGAGCAGTTCTTC; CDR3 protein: CASSVGGGSYNEQFF
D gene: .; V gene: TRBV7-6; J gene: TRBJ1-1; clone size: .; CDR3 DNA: TGTGCCAGCAGCCCATACAGGAGGAGGTTTACTGAAGCTTTCTTT; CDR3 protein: CASSPYRRRFTEAFF
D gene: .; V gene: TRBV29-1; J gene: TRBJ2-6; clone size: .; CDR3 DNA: TGCAGCGTTGAGGGGTCTGGGGCCAACGTCCTGACTTTC; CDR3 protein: CSVEGSGANVLTF
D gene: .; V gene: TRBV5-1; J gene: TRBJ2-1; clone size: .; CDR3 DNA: TGCGCCAGCAGCCCGGACCAGTATGAGCAGTTCTTC; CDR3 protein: CASSPDQYEQFF
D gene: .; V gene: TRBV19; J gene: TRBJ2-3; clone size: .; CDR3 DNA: TGTGCCAGCTCTAAGGGCGGGACAGCCACAGATACGCAGTATTTT; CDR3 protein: CASSKGGTATDTQYF
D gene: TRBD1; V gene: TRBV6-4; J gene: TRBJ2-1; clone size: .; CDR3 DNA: TGTGCCAGCAGTTCATCCCCGGGACAGGGGGGGAATGAGCAGTTCTTC; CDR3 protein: CASSSSPGQGGNEQFF
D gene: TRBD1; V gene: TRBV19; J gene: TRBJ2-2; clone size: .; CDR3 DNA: TGTGCCAGTACCACGGGACAGGGGGTGTTCACCGGGGAGCTGTTTTTT; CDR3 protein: CASTTGQGVFTGELFF
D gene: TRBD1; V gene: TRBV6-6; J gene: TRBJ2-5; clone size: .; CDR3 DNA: TGTGCCAGCAGTCGACCTGTCGCCCTAGGGGGCACGGAGACCCAGTACTTC; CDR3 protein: CASSRPVALGGTETQYF
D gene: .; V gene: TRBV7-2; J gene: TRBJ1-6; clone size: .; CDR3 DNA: TGTGCCAGCAGCTATAGGAACCAGAATTCACCCCTCCACTTT; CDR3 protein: CASSYRNQNSPLHF
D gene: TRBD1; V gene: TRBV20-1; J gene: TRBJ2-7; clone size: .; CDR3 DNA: TGCAGTGCGGGCAGGGGGCGGGAGCAGTACTTC; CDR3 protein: CSAGRGREQYF
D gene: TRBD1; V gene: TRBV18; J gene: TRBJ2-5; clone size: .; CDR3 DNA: TGTGCCAGCTCACCGTTACCGGGACAGGGTTTGTCCCAAGAGACCCAGTACTTC; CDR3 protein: CASSPLPGQGLSQETQYF
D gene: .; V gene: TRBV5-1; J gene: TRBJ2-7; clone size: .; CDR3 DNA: TGCGCCAGCAGCGTGGACAGATACGAGCAGTACTTC; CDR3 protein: CASSVDRYEQYF
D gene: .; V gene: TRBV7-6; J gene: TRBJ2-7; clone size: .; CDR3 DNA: TGTGCCAGCAGCACGGGGCAATCCTACGAGCAGTACTTC; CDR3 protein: CASSTGQSYEQYF
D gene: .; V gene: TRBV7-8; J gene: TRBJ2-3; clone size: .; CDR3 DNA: TGTGCCAGCAGCCCAGTAGGATCGGGCGGCACAGATACGCAGTATTTT; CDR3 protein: CASSPVGSGGTDTQYF
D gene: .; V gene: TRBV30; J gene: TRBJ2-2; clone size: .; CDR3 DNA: TGTGCCTGGACCAGGTTCCTCACCGGGGAGCTGTTTTTT; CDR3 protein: CAWTRFLTGELFF
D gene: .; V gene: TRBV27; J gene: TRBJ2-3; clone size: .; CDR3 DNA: TGTGCCAGCAGCCGGCTGGGTGCTAGCACAGATACGCAGTATTTT; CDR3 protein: CASSRLGASTDTQYF
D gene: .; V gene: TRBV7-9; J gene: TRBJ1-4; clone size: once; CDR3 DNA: TGTGCCAGCAGCTTGGGGGCACCCGCAACTAATGAAAGACTGTTTTTT; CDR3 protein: CASSLGAPATNERLFF
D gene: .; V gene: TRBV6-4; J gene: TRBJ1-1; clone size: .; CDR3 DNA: TGTGCCAGCAGTCGGCAGATGAACACTGAAGCTTTCTTT; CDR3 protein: CASSRQMNTEAFF
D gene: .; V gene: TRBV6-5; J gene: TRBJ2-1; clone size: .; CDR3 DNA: TGTGCCAGCAGTTACTCACGGACGGGAATCGGAGAGCAGTTCTTC; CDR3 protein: CASSYSRTGIGEQFF
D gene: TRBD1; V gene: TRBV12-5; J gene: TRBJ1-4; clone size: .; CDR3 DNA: TGTGCTAGTGGTTTGGGACAGGGACCTAATGAAAAACTGTTTTTT; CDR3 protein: CASGLGQGPNEKLFF
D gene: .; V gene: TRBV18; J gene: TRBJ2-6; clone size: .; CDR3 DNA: TGTGCCAGCTCACCGGGGAGACCTGGGGCCAACGTCCTGACTTTC; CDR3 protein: CASSPGRPGANVLTF
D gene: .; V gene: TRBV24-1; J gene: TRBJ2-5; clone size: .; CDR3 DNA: TGTGCCACCAGTGGGGGCTTAGTGGCAGAGACCCAGTACTTC; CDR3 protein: CATSGGLVAETQYF
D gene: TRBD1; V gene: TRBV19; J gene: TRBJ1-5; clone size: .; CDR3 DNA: TGTGCCAGTAGTACCAGACAGGGAGGCAATCAGCCCCAGCATTTT; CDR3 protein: CASSTRQGGNQPQHF
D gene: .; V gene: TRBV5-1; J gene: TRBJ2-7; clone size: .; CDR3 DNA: TGCGCCAGCAGCAGGGGGGAGCTACGCTACGAGCAGTACTTC; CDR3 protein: CASSRGELRYEQYF
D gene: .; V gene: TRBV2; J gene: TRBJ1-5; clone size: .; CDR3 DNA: TGTGCCAGCAGTGGAGGAGCGGTCCGGCAAAATCAGCCCCAGCATTTT; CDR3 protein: CASSGGAVRQNQPQHF
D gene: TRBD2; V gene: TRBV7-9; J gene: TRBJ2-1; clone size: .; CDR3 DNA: TGTGCCAGCAGCTCTCGGACTAGCGGGGCGTACAATGAGCAGTTCTTC; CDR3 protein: CASSSRTSGAYNEQFF
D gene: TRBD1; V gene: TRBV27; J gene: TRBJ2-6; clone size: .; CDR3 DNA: TGTGCCAGCAGTTTACGGGGACAGATCTTCTCTGGGGCCAACGTCCTGACTTTC; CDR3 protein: CASSLRGQIFSGANVLTF
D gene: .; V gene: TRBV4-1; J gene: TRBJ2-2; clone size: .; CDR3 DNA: TGCGCCAGCAGCCAAGGGTTCCAGGCCACCGGGGAGCTGTTTTTT; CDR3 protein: CASSQGFQATGELFF
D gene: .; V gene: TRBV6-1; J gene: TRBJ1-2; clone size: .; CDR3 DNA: TGTGCCAGCAGTGAGACTAAGGCCTATGGCTACACCTTC; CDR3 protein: CASSETKAYGYTF
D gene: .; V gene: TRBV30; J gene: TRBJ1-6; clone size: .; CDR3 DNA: TGTGCCTGGTCTCTACTCGGGACGGCCAATTCACCCCTCCACTTT; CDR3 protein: CAWSLLGTANSPLHF